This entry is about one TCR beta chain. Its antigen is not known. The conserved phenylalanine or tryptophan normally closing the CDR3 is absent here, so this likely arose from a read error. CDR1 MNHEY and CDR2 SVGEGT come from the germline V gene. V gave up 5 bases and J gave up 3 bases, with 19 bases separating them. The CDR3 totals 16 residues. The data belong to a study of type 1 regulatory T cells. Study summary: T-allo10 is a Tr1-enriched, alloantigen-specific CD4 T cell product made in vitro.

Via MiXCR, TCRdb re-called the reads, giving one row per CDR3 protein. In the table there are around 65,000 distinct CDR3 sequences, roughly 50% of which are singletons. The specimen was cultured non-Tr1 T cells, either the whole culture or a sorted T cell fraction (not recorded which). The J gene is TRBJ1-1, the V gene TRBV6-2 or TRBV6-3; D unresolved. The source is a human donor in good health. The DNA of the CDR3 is TGTGCCAGCAGTAGTACGCTCTCCGCTAGACACACTGAAGCTTTCTCT. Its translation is CASSSTLSARHTEAFS.